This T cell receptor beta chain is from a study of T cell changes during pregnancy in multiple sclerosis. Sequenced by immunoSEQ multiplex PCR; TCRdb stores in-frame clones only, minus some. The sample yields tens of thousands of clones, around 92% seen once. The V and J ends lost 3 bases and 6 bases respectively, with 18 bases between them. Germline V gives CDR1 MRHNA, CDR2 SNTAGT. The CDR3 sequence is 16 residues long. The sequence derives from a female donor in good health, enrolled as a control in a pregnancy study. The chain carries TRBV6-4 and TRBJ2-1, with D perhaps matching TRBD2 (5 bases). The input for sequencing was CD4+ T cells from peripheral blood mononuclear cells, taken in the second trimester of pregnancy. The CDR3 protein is CASSEPPGPGSNEQFF. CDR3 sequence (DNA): TGTGCCAGCAGTGAACCCCCCGGGCCGGGGAGCAATGAGCAGTTCTTC.